Sequencing of this TCR beta chain was carried out in a study of blood T cell repertoires in COVID-19 (TCRdb year 2020). Regarding the complete study: Samples from collaborators originated in the United States, Italy and Spain and spanned both the acute and convalescent phases of COVID-19. The prospective study material was composed of cDNA or gDNA derived from T cells, B-cell-depleted T cells, or PBMCs. The dataset comprised deeply sampled blood TCRbeta repertoires from subjects exposed to, actively infected with, or recovered from COVID-19. The repertoires were released in a freely available public database meant as a resource for research on the immune response to SARS-CoV-2. Samples came from the ongoing ImmuneRACE study (first 160 participants) plus 1,254 subjects from 6 global collaborators. Sample metadata almost always included a de-identified subject ID, COVID-19 status, age in years and sex. Where available, HLA class I and class II types were obtained from metadata supplied by the sample provider rather than from assay-based typing.

Participants in the prospective study were enrolled through a virtual design, were aged about 18 to 90 years, and lived in 24 United States geographic areas. In the prospective study, participants were assigned to cohorts based on the clinical history participants reported in a screening survey and a study questionnaire. Recovered participants in ImmuneRACE Cohort 3 were defined by two consecutive negative NP/OP PCR tests, clearance by a healthcare professional, or resolution of symptoms. Each participant in the prospective study had whole blood, serum and a nasopharyngeal or oropharyngeal swab collected by mobile phlebotomists. Prospective study participants could optionally give additional blood draws and questionnaires over an approximately two-month period. Blood samples from the prospective study were shipped frozen or at room temperature prior to DNA extraction. TCRbeta CDR3 regions were amplified from genomic DNA using the immunoSEQ Assay, a bias-controlled multiplex PCR. As for how the authors treated the data: Within the assay, amplification of reference gene primers was used to estimate how many nucleated cells each sample contained. To quantify the absolute abundance of each unique TCRbeta CDR3 rearrangement, sequence reads were collapsed and filtered. Productive Simpson clonality was computed per sample as the square root of Simpson's diversity index over productive rearrangements. Sourced from immuneACCESS, this table was stored by TCRdb with only in-frame sequences that have V and J called. A share of the clones is absent; for the studies checked, an unresolved V gene accounts for under half, and the remainder has no known explanation. The DNA was the basis for D and trimming; V, J and clone size are from that table. For this sample there are about 310,000 clones; 87% appear just once. The ten most abundant clones make up 8.5% to 10% of the sample.

On this clone itself: Its antigen has not been determined. No much larger clonotype is one base removed from it; base qualities were not supplied.

Beyond this particular receptor, the publication reports: Clinical and demographic metadata were provided uncurated, with the amount varying by source and participant.

The receptor's source is a woman between 18 and 30 years old who had recovered from COVID-19. Source material: PBMCs or T cells enriched from blood (not recorded which).

The CDR3 sequence is CASSKDEAQGNQPQHF. In nucleotides, the sequence is TGTGCCAGCAGCAAAGACGAGGCACAGGGTAATCAGCCCCAGCATTTT. In this chain, TRBV21-1 is recombined with TRBJ1-5; the D call TRBD1 from the table was never checked on the DNA. TRBV21-1 is a documented pseudogene. The CDR3 numbers 16 residues from cysteine through phenylalanine. Of all the DNA, just the CDR3 is kept, 48 bases in frame from base 1.